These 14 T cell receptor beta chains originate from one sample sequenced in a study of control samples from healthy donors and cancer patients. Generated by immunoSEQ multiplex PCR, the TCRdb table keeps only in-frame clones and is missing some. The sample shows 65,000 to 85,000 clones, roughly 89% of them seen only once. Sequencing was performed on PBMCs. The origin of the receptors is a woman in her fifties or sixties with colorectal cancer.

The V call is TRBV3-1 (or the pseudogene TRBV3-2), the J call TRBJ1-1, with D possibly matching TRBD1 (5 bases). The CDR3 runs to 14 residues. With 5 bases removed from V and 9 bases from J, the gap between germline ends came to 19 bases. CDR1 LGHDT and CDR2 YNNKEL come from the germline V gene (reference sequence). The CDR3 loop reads CASSISGRISKAFF. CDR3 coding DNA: TGTGCCAGCAGCATATCGGGACGGATATCCAAAGCTTTCTTT.

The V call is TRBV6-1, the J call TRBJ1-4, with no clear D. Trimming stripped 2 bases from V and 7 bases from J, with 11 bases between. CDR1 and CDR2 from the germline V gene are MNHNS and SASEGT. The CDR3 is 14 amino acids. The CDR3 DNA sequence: TGTGCCAGCAGTGAACAGGTTTCGAGTGAAAAACTGTTTTTT. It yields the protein CASSEQVSSEKLFF.

The CDR3 DNA reads as TGCGCCAGCAGCCAAGAGTCAAGGACAGGGGCAAATTCACCCCTCCACTTT. It codes for CASSQESRTGANSPLHF. The chain carries TRBV4-3 and TRBJ1-6; 9 positions match TRBD1. The germline gives CDR1 LGHNA, CDR2 YSLEER. CDR3 length: 17 amino acids. V gave up 0 bases and J gave up 7 bases; unmatched junction bases: 7.

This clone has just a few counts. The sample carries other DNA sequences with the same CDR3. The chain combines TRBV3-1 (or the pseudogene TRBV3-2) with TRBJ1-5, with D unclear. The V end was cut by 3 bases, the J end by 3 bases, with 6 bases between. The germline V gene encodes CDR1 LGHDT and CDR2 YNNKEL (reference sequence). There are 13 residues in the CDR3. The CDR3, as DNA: TGTGCCAGCAGCCAGGGGTTCAATCAGCCCCAGCATTTT. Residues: CASSQGFNQPQHF.

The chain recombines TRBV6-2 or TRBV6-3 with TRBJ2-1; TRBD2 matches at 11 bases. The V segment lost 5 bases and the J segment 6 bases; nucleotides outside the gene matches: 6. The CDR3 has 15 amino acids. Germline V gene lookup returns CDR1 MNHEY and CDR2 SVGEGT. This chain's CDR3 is CASSRGLAGFNEQFF. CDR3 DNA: TGTGCCAGCAGTCGTGGACTAGCGGGCTTCAATGAGCAGTTCTTC.

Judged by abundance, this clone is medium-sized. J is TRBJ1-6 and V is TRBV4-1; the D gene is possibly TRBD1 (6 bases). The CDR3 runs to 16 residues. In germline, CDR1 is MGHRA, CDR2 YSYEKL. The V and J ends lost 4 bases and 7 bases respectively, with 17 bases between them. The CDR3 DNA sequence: TGCGCCAGCAGCCTTAATCCTGGACAGAGGAATTCACCCCTCCACTTT. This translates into CASSLNPGQRNSPLHF.

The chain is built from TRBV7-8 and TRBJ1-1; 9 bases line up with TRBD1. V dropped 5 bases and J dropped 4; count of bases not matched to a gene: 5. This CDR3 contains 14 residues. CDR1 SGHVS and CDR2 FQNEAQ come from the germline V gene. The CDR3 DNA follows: TGTGCCAGCAGCCGGGGACAGGGTGGCACTGAAGCTTTCTTT. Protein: CASSRGQGGTEAFF.

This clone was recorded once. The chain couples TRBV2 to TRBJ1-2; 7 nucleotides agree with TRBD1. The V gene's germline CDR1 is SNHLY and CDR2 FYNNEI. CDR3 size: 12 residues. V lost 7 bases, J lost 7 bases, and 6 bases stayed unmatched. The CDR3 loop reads CASTYGTVGYTF. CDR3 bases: TGTGCCAGCACCTACGGGACAGTTGGCTACACCTTC.

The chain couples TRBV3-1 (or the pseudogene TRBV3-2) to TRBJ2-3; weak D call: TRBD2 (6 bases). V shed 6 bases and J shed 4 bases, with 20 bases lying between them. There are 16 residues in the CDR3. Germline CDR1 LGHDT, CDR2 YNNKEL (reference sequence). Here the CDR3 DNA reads TGTGCCAGCAGTCAAACAGGATGGAGGGGCCCAGATACGCAGTATTTT. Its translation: CASSQTGWRGPDTQYF.

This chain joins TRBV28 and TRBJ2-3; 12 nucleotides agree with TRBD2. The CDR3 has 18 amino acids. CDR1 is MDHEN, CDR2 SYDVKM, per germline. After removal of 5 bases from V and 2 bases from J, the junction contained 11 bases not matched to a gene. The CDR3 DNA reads TGTGCCAGCAGTCGAACCGGGACTAGCGGGCTATACACAGATACGCAGTATTTT. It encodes CASSRTGTSGLYTDTQYF. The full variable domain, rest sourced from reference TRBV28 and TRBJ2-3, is DVKVTQSSRYLVKRTGEKVFLECVQDMDHENMFWYRQDPGLGLRLIYFSYDVKMKEKGDIPEGYSVSREKKERFSLILESASTNQTSMYLCASSRTGTSGLYTDTQYFGPGTRLTVL.

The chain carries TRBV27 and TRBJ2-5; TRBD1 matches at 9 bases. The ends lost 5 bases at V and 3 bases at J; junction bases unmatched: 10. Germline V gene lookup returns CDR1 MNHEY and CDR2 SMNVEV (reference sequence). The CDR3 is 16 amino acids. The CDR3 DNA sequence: TGTGCCAGCAGTCCACTCGGCACAGGGGGCGAAGAGACCCAGTACTTC. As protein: CASSPLGTGGEETQYF.

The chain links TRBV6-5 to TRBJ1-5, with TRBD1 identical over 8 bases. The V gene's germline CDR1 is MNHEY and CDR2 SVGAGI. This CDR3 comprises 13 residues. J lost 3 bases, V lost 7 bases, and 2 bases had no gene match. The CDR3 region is CASTDRANQPQHF. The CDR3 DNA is TGTGCCAGCACGGACAGGGCCAATCAGCCCCAGCATTTT.

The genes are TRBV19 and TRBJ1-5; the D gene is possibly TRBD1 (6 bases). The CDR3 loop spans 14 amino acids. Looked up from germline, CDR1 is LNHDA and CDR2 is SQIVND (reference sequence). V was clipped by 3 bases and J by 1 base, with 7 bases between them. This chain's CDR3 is CASSITGSNQPQHF. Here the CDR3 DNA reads TGTGCCAGTAGTATTACAGGGAGCAATCAGCCCCAGCATTTT.

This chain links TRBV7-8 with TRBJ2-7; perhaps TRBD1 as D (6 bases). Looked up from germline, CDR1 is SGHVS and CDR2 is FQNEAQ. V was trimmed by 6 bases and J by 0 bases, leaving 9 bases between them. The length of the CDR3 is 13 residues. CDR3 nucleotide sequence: TGTGCCAGCAGTTACAGGGCCTCCTACGAGCAGTACGTC. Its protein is CASSYRASYEQYV.